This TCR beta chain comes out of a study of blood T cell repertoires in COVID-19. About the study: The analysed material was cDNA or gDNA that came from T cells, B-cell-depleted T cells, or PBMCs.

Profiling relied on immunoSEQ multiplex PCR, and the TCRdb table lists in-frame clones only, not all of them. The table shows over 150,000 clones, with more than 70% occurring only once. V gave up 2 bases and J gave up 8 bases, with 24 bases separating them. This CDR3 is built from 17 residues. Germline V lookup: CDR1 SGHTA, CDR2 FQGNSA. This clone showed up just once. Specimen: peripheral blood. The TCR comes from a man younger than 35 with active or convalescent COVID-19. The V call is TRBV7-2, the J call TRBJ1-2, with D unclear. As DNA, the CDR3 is TGTGCCAGCAGCTTAATGGTCGATCAATTGGGTAGCTGGGGCTACACCTTC. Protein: CASSLMVDQLGSWGYTF.